This T cell receptor beta chain was found in a study of control samples from healthy donors and cancer patients. From germline, CDR1 is SNHLY and CDR2 FYNNEI. CDR3 length: 15 amino acids. Trimming removed 3 bases from V and 7 bases from J, with 16 bases in between. TCRdb's copy holds only in-frame clones and misses some; the assay was immunoSEQ multiplex PCR. The sample lists approximately 100,000 clones; 80% to 95% were seen once. Sequenced: blood. The origin of this receptor is a human donor in good health. The donor label of this sample is uncertain. This chain connects TRBV2 to TRBJ1-5; tentative D call: TRBD1 (5 bases). The CDR3 is CASSDRGGAGQPQHF. The DNA for the CDR3 is TGTGCCAGCAGTGATCGGGGCGGCGCAGGACAGCCCCAGCATTTT.